These 32 T cell receptor beta chains were sequenced from one sample in a study of T cell responses to AZD1222 COVID-19 vaccine. Generated by immunoSEQ multiplex PCR, the TCRdb table keeps only in-frame clones and is missing some. The sample lists approximately 100,000 clones; around 92% were seen once. Sequenced here: peripheral blood, sampled on day 0 of MenACWY control vaccination. All receptors come from an adult in good health.

V and J are TRBV6-1 and TRBJ2-7; tentative D call: TRBD1 (5 bases). This CDR3 has 15 amino acids. Germline assignment: CDR1 MNHNS and CDR2 SASEGT. V was cut by 2 bases and J by 0 bases, with 11 bases left in between. CDR3 loop: CASSERGRTSYEQYF. In DNA, the CDR3 is TGTGCCAGCAGTGAAAGGGGCAGGACCTCCTACGAGCAGTACTTC.

J is TRBJ2-1 and V is TRBV29-1, with D possibly being TRBD1 or TRBD2 (7 bases each). Germline CDR1 is SQVTM and CDR2 is ANQGSEA. V was shortened by 3 bases and J by 5 bases, with 20 bases between the two germline ends. This CDR3 region has 16 residues. The CDR3 nucleotides read TGCAGCGTTGATCCCAGGGGGGGTAGGGGCGACAATGAGCAGTTCTTC. This encodes CSVDPRGGRGDNEQFF.

The V and J genes are TRBV5-4 and TRBJ2-1; a weak D match, TRBD1 (6 bases). V was pared by 0 bases and J by 5 bases, with 12 bases between. The CDR3 has 15 amino acids. CDR1 and CDR2 from the germline V gene are SGHNT and YYREEE (reference sequence). CDR3 in DNA: TGTGCCAGCAGCTTGGAGCCAGGGGCCCACAATGAGCAGTTCTTC. Its protein product is CASSLEPGAHNEQFF.

This chain links TRBV4-3 with TRBJ2-7; 7 positions match TRBD2. V lost 0 bases to trimming and J lost 5 bases; unmatched junction nucleotides: 7. Germline V lookup: CDR1 LGHNA, CDR2 YSLEER. This CDR3 is built from 15 residues. CDR3 loop: CASSQEGSGVHEQYF. In DNA, the CDR3 is TGCGCCAGCAGCCAAGAGGGGAGCGGGGTCCACGAGCAGTACTTC.

The chain couples TRBV19 to TRBJ2-1; 8 positions match TRBD2. CDR3 size: 17 residues. J was trimmed by 3 bases and V by 5 bases; bases with no gene match: 12. Per the germline V gene, CDR1 is LNHDA and CDR2 is SQIVND (reference sequence). CDR3 region: CASSSTTGGPYYNEQFF. The DNA for the CDR3 is TGTGCCAGTAGTTCAACGACGGGGGGGCCATACTACAATGAGCAGTTCTTC.

The chain links TRBV29-1 to TRBJ2-1, with a possible D match to TRBD1 (6 bases). The CDR3 covers 13 residues. V was shortened by 5 bases and J by 5 bases, with 13 bases between the two germline ends. From germline, CDR1 is SQVTM and CDR2 ANQGSEA. The CDR3 sequence: CSVTGTVHNEQFF. DNA for the CDR3: TGCAGCGTTACAGGGACGGTACACAATGAGCAGTTCTTC.

The rearrangement uses TRBV19 and TRBJ1-1, with D perhaps matching TRBD1 (6 bases). Germline-derived CDR1 and CDR2 are LNHDA and SQIVND (reference sequence). The CDR3 is made up of 15 amino acids. V lost 0 bases, J lost 7 bases, and 15 bases lay in between. CDR3 residues: CASSIDATGLVEAFF. CDR3 bases: TGTGCCAGTAGTATAGACGCCACAGGGTTGGTTGAAGCTTTCTTT.

This chain connects TRBV10-1 to TRBJ1-1, with D perhaps TRBD1 (6 bases). Germline assignment: CDR1 WNHNN and CDR2 SYGVQD (reference sequence). The CDR3 is 13 residues long. Trimming removed 6 bases from V and 4 bases from J, with 12 bases in between. The CDR3 DNA sequence: TGCGCCAGCAGGGGGGCGGCGGGCACTGAAGCTTTCTTT. Protein: CASRGAAGTEAFF.

This clone was counted once. The J gene is TRBJ2-1, the V gene TRBV24-1, with D unresolved. The CDR3 extends over 11 amino acids. Per germline, CDR1 KGHDR and CDR2 SFDVKD. Between the trimmed V and J ends, which lost 9 bases and 3 bases, there was a span of 5 bases. This chain's CDR3 is CATGVYNEQFF. The CDR3 region has the DNA TGTGCCACCGGCGTCTACAATGAGCAGTTCTTC.

This sequence joins TRBV7-2 and TRBJ2-7; the match to TRBD1 covers 9 bases. With 6 bases clipped from V and 2 bases from J, the junction kept 8 bases outside the gene matches. The germline V gene encodes CDR1 SGHTA and CDR2 FQGNSA. CDR3 length: 15 residues. Written as DNA, the CDR3 is TGTGCCAGCAGTCAACAGGGGGCGGCAACCTACGAGCAGTACTTC. Translation gives CASSQQGAATYEQYF.

The chain carries TRBV4-3 and TRBJ2-7, with 10 bases fitting TRBD1. Germline-derived CDR1 and CDR2 are LGHNA and YSLEER. The CDR3 is made up of 15 amino acids. The V gene end was trimmed by 4 bases and the J gene end by 3 bases; junction bases not matched to a gene: 6. The CDR3 nucleotides read TGCGCCAGCAGCCCCAGCGGGACAGGGGTCTACGAGCAGTACTTC. It yields the protein CASSPSGTGVYEQYF.

The V gene is TRBV19, the J gene TRBJ2-1; D call uncertain. This CDR3 spans 13 amino acids. Germline V gene lookup returns CDR1 LNHDA and CDR2 SQIVND (reference sequence). Trimming took 7 bases from V and 2 from J, leaving 9 bases between them. CDR3 bases: TGTGCCAGTAAGCAGCTCCCCTACAATGAGCAGTTCTTC. Translated, it gives CASKQLPYNEQFF. Supplemented by reference TRBV19 and TRBJ2-1, the full variable domain reads DGGITQSPKYLFRKEGQNVTLSCEQNLNHDAMYWYRQDPGQGLRLIYYSQIVNDFQKGDIAEGYSVSREKKESFPLTVTSAQKNPTAFYLCASKQLPYNEQFFGPGTRLTVL.

V usage is TRBV2 and J usage is TRBJ2-1; possibly TRBD2 for D (7 bases). The CDR3 loop spans 14 amino acids. The V end was cut by 7 bases, the J end by 2 bases, with 12 bases between. The germline CDR1 and CDR2 sequences are SNHLY and FYNNEI. CDR3 protein: CASKGGAAYNEQFF. In DNA form, the CDR3 reads TGTGCCAGCAAAGGGGGGGCCGCCTACAATGAGCAGTTCTTC.

The rearrangement uses TRBV12-3 or TRBV12-4 and TRBJ2-2; no reliable D call. The CDR3 is 13 residues long. Trimming pared 2 bases from V and 7 bases from J, leaving 8 bases between. CDR3 DNA sequence: TGTGCCAGCAGTTTATGGGGTGGCGGGGAGCTGTTTTTT. Translation gives CASSLWGGGELFF.

The rearrangement uses TRBV5-1 and TRBJ2-3; D perhaps matches TRBD2 (6 bases). Germline CDR1 reads SGHRS; CDR2 reads YFSETQ. CDR3 size: 17 residues. Trimming pared 2 bases from V and 1 base from J, leaving 17 bases between. The CDR3 reads CASSFAYLGGGTDTQYF. DNA for the CDR3: TGCGCCAGCAGCTTCGCATATCTCGGGGGTGGCACAGATACGCAGTATTTT.

The chain recombines TRBV6-5 with TRBJ2-3; no firm D call. Trimming took off 5 bases at V and 4 bases at J, with 10 bases between the two ends. The CDR3 sequence is 13 residues long. Per the germline V gene, CDR1 is MNHEY and CDR2 is SVGAGI. The CDR3 region has the DNA TGTGCCAGCAGTACGGGTAGGGCAGATACGCAGTATTTT. Translation: CASSTGRADTQYF.

This chain links TRBV7-9 with TRBJ2-3; TRBD2 matches 11 bases. The germline CDR1 and CDR2 sequences are SEHNR and FQNEAQ (reference sequence). J lost 4 bases, V lost 4 bases, and 7 bases had no gene match. CDR3 length equals 16 residues. CDR3 in DNA: TGTGCCAGCAGCTCCGATAGCGGGGGGGCCCCAGATACGCAGTATTTT. It specifies CASSSDSGGAPDTQYF.

The chain has TRBV6-2 or TRBV6-3 and TRBJ1-3; D call uncertain. Germline lookup yields CDR1 MNHEY and CDR2 SVGEGT. Trimming cost V 4 bases and J 0 bases, with 13 bases left between them. The CDR3 is made up of 16 amino acids. The CDR3 region is CASSWTGSYSGNTIYF. The CDR3 DNA sequence: TGTGCCAGCAGTTGGACGGGCTCCTACTCTGGAAACACCATATATTTT.

The chain has TRBV6-5 and TRBJ1-1; D is ambiguous. The CDR3 loop spans 13 amino acids. The germline V and J ends were trimmed by 0 bases and 5 bases, with 7 bases remaining between them. Per germline, CDR1 MNHEY and CDR2 SVGAGI. Written as DNA, the CDR3 is TGTGCCAGCAGTTACTCATCCAAGACTGAAGCTTTCTTT. It encodes CASSYSSKTEAFF.

J is TRBJ2-7 and V is TRBV20-1, with D unclear. This CDR3 is 11 amino acids long. V was clipped by 3 bases and J by 4 bases, with 7 bases between them. Germline CDR1 is DFQATT and CDR2 is SNEGSKA (reference sequence). In DNA, the CDR3 is TGCAGTGCTAGGGAAAGGTACGAGCAGTACTTC. This encodes CSARERYEQYF.

The V gene is TRBV7-2, the J gene TRBJ1-1; D is ambiguous. Trimming shortened V by 2 bases and J by 0 bases, and 7 bases separated the two germline ends. Looked up from germline, CDR1 is SGHTA and CDR2 is FQGNSA. The CDR3 is 14 amino acids. CDR3 coding DNA: TGTGCCAGCAGCTTAACTATGATGAACACTGAAGCTTTCTTT. Its protein product is CASSLTMMNTEAFF.

The rearrangement joins TRBV11-3 to TRBJ2-3; no definite D call. This CDR3 spans 15 amino acids. The V end was cut by 2 bases, the J end by 4 bases, with 13 bases between. The germline gives CDR1 SGHNT, CDR2 YENEEA. The CDR3 reads CASSLMGNRADTQYF. The CDR3, as DNA: TGTGCCAGCAGCTTAATGGGGAACCGGGCAGATACGCAGTATTTT.

V gene TRBV7-9 combines with J gene TRBJ1-6, with D possibly TRBD1 on 5 matching bases. This CDR3 region has 16 residues. Between the trimmed V and J ends, which lost 2 bases and 4 bases, there was a span of 12 bases. Looked up from germline, CDR1 is SEHNR and CDR2 is FQNEAQ (reference sequence). This chain's CDR3 is CASSLISGTYNSPLHF. CDR3 in DNA: TGTGCCAGCAGCTTAATTTCAGGGACTTATAATTCACCCCTCCACTTT.

The chain uses TRBV24-1 and TRBJ1-2; no clear D gene. Trimming removed 2 bases at V and 6 bases at J, with 18 bases between. Germline CDR1 reads KGHDR; CDR2 reads SFDVKD. The CDR3 length is 16 residues. The CDR3 DNA reads as TGTGCCACCAGTGATTCCCTTGGAGTTAATAAGGATGGCTACACCTTC. Protein sequence: CATSDSLGVNKDGYTF.

The chain couples TRBV5-8 to TRBJ1-5; D not resolved. V dropped 2 bases and J dropped 2 bases, with 2 bases sitting between them. CDR1 is SGHTS and CDR2 is YDEGEE in the germline V gene. The length of the CDR3 is 12 residues. For the CDR3, the DNA is TGTGCCAGCAGCTTCGGCAATCAGCCCCAGCATTTT. Translation: CASSFGNQPQHF.

J is TRBJ1-2 and V is TRBV5-1; TRBD1 is a possible D gene (5 bases). V gave up 0 bases and J gave up 4 bases, with 10 bases separating them. The CDR3 has 14 amino acids. The germline V gene encodes CDR1 SGHRS and CDR2 YFSETQ. In DNA form, the CDR3 reads TGCGCCAGCAGCTTGGCTGAGGGGACCTATGGCTACACCTTC. Translation: CASSLAEGTYGYTF.

The genes are TRBV9 and TRBJ2-2, with 10 positions matching TRBD2. Germline lookup yields CDR1 SGDLS and CDR2 YYNGEE. J gave up 6 bases and V 0 bases, and 14 bases lay outside the gene matches. The length of the CDR3 is 19 residues. The CDR3 loop reads CASSVVSGGGAAGAGELFF. The CDR3 DNA sequence: TGTGCCAGCAGCGTAGTGAGCGGGGGGGGCGCGGCGGGCGCCGGGGAGCTGTTTTTT.

This rearrangement joins TRBV3-1 (or the pseudogene TRBV3-2) to TRBJ2-5, with D possibly called TRBD1 or TRBD2 (6 bases each). Germline loops: CDR1 LGHDT, CDR2 YNNKEL (reference sequence). The V end was cut by 6 bases, the J end by 4 bases, with 9 bases between. This CDR3 is built from 12 residues. This CDR3 reads CASRGGGETQYF. DNA for the CDR3: TGTGCCAGCAGGGGGGGCGGAGAGACCCAGTACTTC.

The J gene is TRBJ1-4, the V gene TRBV7-3; possible D gene TRBD1, 5 bases. The V and J ends lost 2 bases and 5 bases respectively, with 15 bases between them. CDR1 and CDR2 (germline): SGHTA, FQGTGA. The CDR3 runs to 16 residues. CDR3 sequence: CASSLFARATNEKLFF. The CDR3 nucleotides read TGTGCCAGCAGCTTATTCGCCAGGGCCACGAATGAAAAACTGTTTTTT.

The chain has TRBV28 and TRBJ1-4; D is unresolved. Trimming took 4 bases from V and 1 from J, leaving 10 bases between them. Germline CDR1 and CDR2: MDHEN and SYDVKM. The CDR3 totals 15 residues. DNA of the CDR3: TGTGCCAGCAGTTACAGCGAAAGAACTAATGAAAAACTGTTTTTT. It encodes CASSYSERTNEKLFF. The full variable domain, with the rest looked up from reference TRBV28 and TRBJ1-4, is DVKVTQSSRYLVKRTGEKVFLECVQDMDHENMFWYRQDPGLGLRLIYFSYDVKMKEKGDIPEGYSVSREKKERFSLILESASTNQTSMYLCASSYSERTNEKLFFGSGTQLSVL.

This chain links TRBV5-1 with TRBJ1-4; D is possibly TRBD1 (5 bases). V lost 2 bases to trimming and J lost 4 bases, with 15 bases between them. From germline, CDR1 is SGHRS and CDR2 YFSETQ. The CDR3 runs 16 residues. The CDR3 sequence is CASSLDLGLGNEKLFF. The CDR3 region has the DNA TGCGCCAGCAGCTTAGATCTGGGACTGGGTAATGAAAAACTGTTTTTT.

The chain is built from TRBV3-1 (or the pseudogene TRBV3-2) and TRBJ1-1, with TRBD1 identical over 9 bases. The CDR3 has 15 residues. The J segment lost 4 bases and the V segment lost 5 bases, leaving 8 bases of the junction unmatched. Germline V gene sequence: CDR1 LGHDT, CDR2 YNNKEL (reference sequence). In DNA form, the CDR3 reads TGTGCCAGCAGCGCTTCACAGGGGGCGCCCACTGAAGCTTTCTTT. It yields the protein CASSASQGAPTEAFF.